What follows are 25 T cell receptor beta chains derived from one specimen sequenced in a study of T-cell reconstitution after alpha-beta-depleted transplantation in children. The TCRbeta library was prepared with unique molecular identifiers. TCRdb re-analysed the PCR reads in MiXCR, keeping a single row per CDR3 protein. The table shows roughly 100,000 distinct CDR3 sequences, with about 7.5% occurring only once. The material sequenced was PBMCs, taken before TCRalphabeta/CD19-depleted stem cell transplant. Receptors originate from a boy between 2 and 15 years old with acute lymphoblastic leukemia, due to receive a stem cell transplant.

This clonotype has a count of ten or more. The chain recombines TRBV9 with TRBJ2-1; D is perhaps TRBD1 (5 bases). V was trimmed by 0 bases and J by 6 bases, leaving 10 bases between them. This CDR3 comprises 14 residues. CDR1 SGDLS and CDR2 YYNGEE come from the germline V gene. This CDR3 reads CASSVAGQGNEQFF. CDR3 sequence (DNA): TGTGCCAGCAGCGTAGCTGGGCAGGGCAATGAGCAGTTCTTC.

This clonotype has only a few counts. Just one base apart from a much larger clone, this may be a read error. The genes are TRBV4-3 and TRBJ2-1; D gene unclear. The CDR3 spans 11 residues. The V gene lost 1 base and the J gene lost 7 bases, with 2 bases spanning the gap. The V gene's germline CDR1 is LGHNA and CDR2 YSLEER. CDR3: CASSQANEQFF. The CDR3 nucleotides read TGCGCCAGCAGCCAAGCAAATGAGCAGTTCTTC.

The J gene is TRBJ2-1, the V gene TRBV6-2 or TRBV6-3, with no clear D. This CDR3 is 12 amino acids long. Trimming cost V 2 bases and J 10 bases, with 9 bases left between them. Germline lookup yields CDR1 MNHEY and CDR2 SVGEGT. CDR3 amino acids: CASSYTLLEQFF. For the CDR3, the DNA is TGTGCCAGCAGTTACACCCTTTTGGAGCAGTTCTTC.

This clonotype appeared many times. The CDR3 spells CASSGGLNTGELFF. CDR3 in DNA: TGCGCCAGCTCCGGGGGGTTAAACACCGGGGAGCTGTTTTTT. The chain combines TRBV5-1 with TRBJ2-2; 7 bases fit TRBD2. Germline V gives CDR1 SGHRS, CDR2 YFSETQ. This CDR3 is 14 amino acids long. V dropped 7 bases and J dropped 2; count of bases not matched to a gene: 5.

The CDR3 protein is CAICSYTGQFGEAQPQHF. The CDR3, as DNA: TGTGCCATCTGTTCTTACACCGGACAGTTCGGGGAGGCTCAGCCCCAGCATTTT. The J gene is TRBJ1-5, the V gene TRBV2, with a possible D match to TRBD1 (6 bases). V lost 10 bases and J 6 bases, leaving 31 bases between the germline ends. This CDR3 contains 18 residues. The germline gives CDR1 SNHLY, CDR2 FYNNEI.

This clonotype was detected only a few times. The V and J genes are TRBV19 and TRBJ2-7, with 10 bases lining up with TRBD1. Germline V lookup: CDR1 LNHDA, CDR2 SQIVND (reference sequence). This CDR3 comprises 15 residues. Trimming took 6 bases from V and 4 from J; bases not matched to a gene: 9. The CDR3 DNA is TGTGCCAGTAGAGCTACCGGGACAGGGGAATACGAGCAGTACTTC. This sequence encodes CASRATGTGEYEQYF.

This clonotype showed up many times. V is TRBV9 and J is TRBJ2-4; D perhaps matches TRBD2 (7 bases). Germline V gene sequence: CDR1 SGDLS, CDR2 YYNGEE. V was trimmed by 0 bases and J by 6 bases, leaving 13 bases between them. The CDR3 runs to 15 residues. CDR3 in DNA: TGTGCCAGCAGCGTAGGAGGGGGGGGGAGAAACATTCAGTACTTC. Protein: CASSVGGGGRNIQYF. The entire variable domain, with the rest obtained from reference TRBV9 and TRBJ2-4, is as follows: DSGVTQTPKHLITATGQRVTLRCSPRSGDLSVYWYQQSLDQGLQFLIQYYNGEERAKGNILERFSAQQFPDLHSELNLSSLELGDSALYFCASSVGGGGRNIQYFGAGTRLSVL.

This chain links TRBV5-1 with TRBJ2-1; tentative D call: TRBD2 (5 bases). The germline CDR1 and CDR2 sequences are SGHRS and YFSETQ. This CDR3 spans 12 amino acids. V lost 4 bases and J 6 bases, leaving 8 bases between the germline ends. The CDR3 sequence is CASSVSANEQFF. The CDR3 DNA sequence: TGCGCCAGCAGCGTTAGCGCCAATGAGCAGTTCTTC.

V is TRBV18 and J is TRBJ2-7, with D unresolved. The germline gives CDR1 KGHSH, CDR2 LQKENI. V was pared by 2 bases and J by 3 bases, with 5 bases between. The CDR3 spans 12 residues. The CDR3 coding sequence is TGTGCCAGCTCACCAAATGACTACGAGCAGTACTTC. Its translation is CASSPNDYEQYF.

This clonotype has only a few counts. V gene TRBV20-1 combines with J gene TRBJ2-7, with 8 bases aligning to TRBD1. This CDR3 is built from 13 residues. Trimming at V came to 6 bases and at J to 0 bases, leaving 4 bases not matched to a gene. CDR1 DFQATT and CDR2 SNEGSKA come from the germline V gene (reference sequence). As DNA, the CDR3 is TGCAGTGCATGGGACAGGTCCTCCTACGAGCAGTACTTC. Its protein is CSAWDRSSYEQYF.

Many counts were recorded for this clonotype. The chain employs TRBV20-1 and TRBJ1-4, with 11 bases that match TRBD1. Germline assignment: CDR1 DFQATT and CDR2 SNEGSKA (reference sequence). The V segment lost 0 bases and the J segment 8 bases; nucleotides outside the gene matches: 11. This CDR3 is 17 amino acids long. The CDR3 here is CSARDHAGDRGREKLFF. The DNA for the CDR3 is TGCAGTGCTAGAGATCACGCCGGGGACAGGGGGAGAGAAAAACTGTTTTTT.

The chain links TRBV7-9 to TRBJ2-2; the D gene is possibly TRBD2 (6 bases). With 7 bases removed from V and 7 bases from J, the gap between germline ends came to 10 bases. Germline V lookup: CDR1 SEHNR, CDR2 FQNEAQ (reference sequence). This CDR3 has 12 residues. CDR3 protein: CASTWDFGELFF. Written as DNA, the CDR3 is TGTGCCAGCACCTGGGACTTCGGGGAGCTGTTTTTT.

This chain uses TRBV5-1 with TRBJ2-3; tentative D call: TRBD1 (6 bases). CDR1 and CDR2 from the germline V gene are SGHRS and YFSETQ. V was shortened by 1 base and J by 1 base, with 10 bases between the two germline ends. The CDR3 sequence is 15 residues long. The CDR3 loop is CASSLRRQGTDTQYF. CDR3 DNA: TGCGCCAGCAGCTTGCGGCGACAGGGCACAGATACGCAGTATTTT.

The sample holds a few counts of this clonotype. The CDR3 sequence is CASSYNQETQYF. For the CDR3, the DNA is TGTGCCAGCTCGTACAACCAAGAGACCCAGTACTTC. J is TRBJ2-5 and V is TRBV18; D ambiguous. This CDR3 contains 12 residues. Germline-derived CDR1 and CDR2 are KGHSH and LQKENI. V dropped 6 bases and J dropped 0 bases, with 5 bases sitting between them.

This clonotype was recorded a few times. CDR3 nucleotides: TGCGCCAGCAGCCAAGATCTTGGCAGCTCTGGAAACACCATATATTTT. Its protein is CASSQDLGSSGNTIYF. V is TRBV4-1 and J is TRBJ1-3; D not resolved. Trimming stripped 0 bases from V and 0 bases from J, with 9 bases between. The CDR3 has 16 amino acids. Germline lookup yields CDR1 MGHRA and CDR2 YSYEKL.

Ten or more counts support this clonotype. The genes are TRBV11-2 and TRBJ2-2; 7 bases agree with TRBD1. The trim removed 0 bases at V and 4 bases at J, leaving 2 bases unmatched. The germline V gene has CDR1 SGHAT and CDR2 FQNNGV. The CDR3 has 15 amino acids. This CDR3 reads CASSLEAGGTGELFF. The CDR3 DNA follows: TGTGCCAGCAGCTTAGAGGCAGGGGGCACCGGGGAGCTGTTTTTT.

This clonotype was seen repeatedly, ten times or more. This rearrangement joins TRBV27 to TRBJ2-6, with 8 positions matching TRBD1. V shed 7 bases, J shed 0 bases, and the junction held 11 bases outside the gene matches. Germline lookup yields CDR1 MNHEY and CDR2 SMNVEV (reference sequence). The CDR3 consists of 18 residues. The chain's CDR3 is CASTGPGQDYSGANVLTF. In nucleotides, the CDR3 is TGTGCCAGCACCGGCCCGGGACAGGATTACTCTGGGGCCAACGTCCTGACTTTC.

The chain employs TRBV13 and TRBJ2-7; D possibly uses TRBD1 or TRBD2 (6 bases each). V lost 1 base to trimming and J lost 6 bases, with 10 bases between them. Germline V CDR1 and CDR2: PRHDT, FYEKMQ (reference sequence). The CDR3 runs 13 residues. CDR3: CASSLEGGIEQYF. The CDR3 DNA reads TGTGCCAGCAGCTTAGAGGGGGGCATCGAGCAGTACTTC. Together with reference TRBV13 and TRBJ2-7, the CDR3 gives the full variable domain: AAGVIQSPRHLIKEKRETATLKCYPIPRHDTVYWYQQGPGQDPQFLISFYEKMQSDKGSIPDRFSAQQFSDYHSELNMSSLELGDSALYFCASSLEGGIEQYFGPGTRLTVT.

This clonotype occurred a few times. The chain combines TRBV12-3 or TRBV12-4 with TRBJ2-3; 10 bases are a match to TRBD2. The CDR3 consists of 18 residues. V trimming: 2 bases; J trimming: 3 bases; junction bases outside the gene matches: 11. CDR3 nucleotide sequence: TGTGCCAGCAGTTTATCACGGTTGCTAGCGGGGGAAACAGATACGCAGTATTTT. It is translated as CASSLSRLLAGETDTQYF.

The V gene is TRBV28, the J gene TRBJ1-3, with a weak D call TRBD1 (6 bases). The CDR3 has 15 residues. With 3 bases removed from V and 2 bases from J, the gap between germline ends came to 11 bases. Germline CDR1 is MDHEN and CDR2 is SYDVKM. Here the CDR3 DNA reads TGTGCCAGCAGTTTGATCGGGGGCACTGGAAACACCATATATTTT. This gives the protein CASSLIGGTGNTIYF.

This clonotype showed up many times. The chain couples TRBV6-1 to TRBJ1-2, with D unclear. The V and J ends lost 2 bases and 4 bases respectively, with 14 bases between them. The V gene's germline CDR1 is MNHNS and CDR2 SASEGT. This CDR3 region has 15 residues. The CDR3 spells CASSEKGKTAYGYTF. CDR3 in DNA: TGTGCCAGCAGTGAAAAAGGAAAGACGGCCTATGGCTACACCTTC.

The V and J genes are TRBV7-6 and TRBJ2-2; no firm D call. Germline V gives CDR1 SGHVS, CDR2 FNYEAQ. The V gene lost 1 base and the J gene lost 1 base, with 4 bases spanning the gap. This CDR3 has 14 amino acids. The CDR3 DNA follows: TGTGCCAGCAGCTTAGACCAGAACACCGGGGAGCTGTTTTTT. Residues: CASSLDQNTGELFF.

This clonotype was recorded at least ten times. The chain joins TRBV7-9 to TRBJ2-2; 9 nucleotides match TRBD1. Germline CDR1 and CDR2: SEHNR and FQNEAQ (reference sequence). CDR3 size: 17 residues. Trimming cost V 4 bases and J 4 bases; bases outside gene matches: 10. The CDR3 spells CASSSTGQGGGTGELFF. The CDR3 DNA reads TGTGCCAGCAGCTCAACGGGACAGGGAGGAGGCACCGGGGAGCTGTTTTTT. Full variable domain (outside the CDR3, taken from reference TRBV7-9 and TRBJ2-2): DTGVSQNPRHKITKRGQNVTFRCDPISEHNRLYWYRQTLGQGPEFLTYFQNEAQLEKSRLLSDRFSAERPKGSFSTLEIQRTEQGDSAMYLCASSSTGQGGGTGELFFGEGSRLTVL.

This clonotype appeared a few times. This chain joins TRBV7-9 and TRBJ2-1, with D hard to call. Trimming shortened V by 4 bases and J by 6 bases, and 7 bases separated the two germline ends. The germline V gene has CDR1 SEHNR and CDR2 FQNEAQ (reference sequence). The CDR3 contains 12 residues. Written as DNA, the CDR3 is TGTGCCAGCAGCTCCGGACCCAATGAGCAGTTCTTC. This sequence encodes CASSSGPNEQFF.

The rearrangement links TRBV7-2 to TRBJ2-5; D perhaps matches TRBD1 (6 bases). CDR1 is SGHTA, CDR2 FQGNSA, per germline. V lost 7 bases to trimming and J lost 5 bases, with 14 bases between them. The CDR3 extends over 13 amino acids. DNA for the CDR3: TGTGCCAGCACAAAGCAGGGGTCGGAGACCCAGTACTTC. Encoded protein: CASTKQGSETQYF.